This is a list of T cell receptor beta chains from one sample in a study of T cells after posttransplantation cyclophosphamide. The assay was immunoSEQ multiplex PCR, and TCRdb's table has in-frame clones only and misses some. The sample shows more than 30,000 clones, about nine tenths of them seen only once. The specimen was naive CD4+ T cells sorted from PBMCs. These receptor sequences come from a woman aged 60 to 75 in good health, CMV-negative, and a related stem cell transplant donor. The CDR3 runs from the conserved cysteine through the conserved F or W. A D gene is named only where the DNA matches it firmly. Expanded clones get a size class; other rows say once, few or many, or leave the size out.

V gene: TRBV19
clone size: NA
J gene: TRBJ1-5
D gene: NA
CDR3 DNA: TGTGCCAGTAGTATTAGCCAGCTCCAGCATTTT
CDR3 protein: CASSISQLQHF

V gene: TRBV2
clone size: NA
J gene: TRBJ1-4
D gene: TRBD1
CDR3 DNA: TGTGCCAGCAGGACAGGGGAGGAAAAACTGTTTTTT
CDR3 protein: CASRTGEEKLFF

V gene: TRBV19
clone size: NA
J gene: TRBJ2-1
D gene: TRBD2
CDR3 DNA: TGTGCCAGTAGCCAACTAGCGGGAGCGAAAAATGAGCAGTTCTTC
CDR3 protein: CASSQLAGAKNEQFF

V gene: TRBV6-5
clone size: few
J gene: TRBJ1-3
D gene: NA
CDR3 DNA: TGTGCCAGCAGTTACTCAAGAGCCTCTGGAAACACCATATATTTT
CDR3 protein: CASSYSRASGNTIYF

V gene: TRBV7-6
clone size: once
J gene: TRBJ2-7
D gene: NA
CDR3 DNA: TGTGCCAGCAGCTTAGACCCTACAGGCTCCTACGAGCAGTACTTC
CDR3 protein: CASSLDPTGSYEQYF

V gene: TRBV18
clone size: once
J gene: TRBJ2-3
D gene: NA
CDR3 DNA: TGTGCCAGCTCGTCAGGCTCATGGAGCACAGATACGCAGTATTTT
CDR3 protein: CASSSGSWSTDTQYF

V gene: TRBV4-3
clone size: NA
J gene: TRBJ2-3
D gene: NA
CDR3 DNA: TGCGCCAGCAGCCAGCTATTTGCGGATACGCAGTATTTT
CDR3 protein: CASSQLFADTQYF

V gene: TRBV5-6
clone size: NA
J gene: TRBJ2-1
D gene: NA
CDR3 DNA: TGTGCCAGCAGCCCCTCGGGACTCCAACAAGAGCAGTTCTTC
CDR3 protein: CASSPSGLQQEQFF

V gene: TRBV19
clone size: NA
J gene: TRBJ1-2
D gene: NA
CDR3 DNA: TGTGCCAGTACCTTCGGGGGGAAGGTTTATGGCTACACCTTC
CDR3 protein: CASTFGGKVYGYTF

V gene: TRBV27
clone size: NA
J gene: TRBJ2-7
D gene: TRBD1
CDR3 DNA: TGTGCCAGCAGTTCCGGACAGGGCCGCTCCTACGAGCAGTACTTC
CDR3 protein: CASSSGQGRSYEQYF

V gene: TRBV7-2
clone size: NA
J gene: TRBJ2-1
D gene: NA
CDR3 DNA: TGTGCCAGCAGCCCCGAGGGACATGTCGCCTACAATGAGCAGTTCTTC
CDR3 protein: CASSPEGHVAYNEQFF

V gene: TRBV2
clone size: NA
J gene: TRBJ2-3
D gene: TRBD2
CDR3 DNA: TGTGCCAGCAGGGTAGCGGGAGGGGATACGCAGTATTTT
CDR3 protein: CASRVAGGDTQYF

V gene: TRBV30
clone size: NA
J gene: TRBJ2-3
D gene: NA
CDR3 DNA: TGTGCCTGGGGTCGAGGCGGGGTGGGCACAGATACGCAGTATTTT
CDR3 protein: CAWGRGGVGTDTQYF

V gene: TRBV19
clone size: NA
J gene: TRBJ2-3
D gene: TRBD2
CDR3 DNA: TGTGCCAGTAGTCGCTTGACCTTGCGGGAGGGTCCGCATACGCAGTATTTT
CDR3 protein: CASSRLTLREGPHTQYF